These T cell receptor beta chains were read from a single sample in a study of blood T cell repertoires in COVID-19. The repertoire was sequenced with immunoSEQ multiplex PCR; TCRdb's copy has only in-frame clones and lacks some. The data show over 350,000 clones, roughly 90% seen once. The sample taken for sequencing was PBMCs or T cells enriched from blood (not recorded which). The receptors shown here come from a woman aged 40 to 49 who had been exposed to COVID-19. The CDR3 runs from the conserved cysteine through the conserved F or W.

CDR3aa: CASSVEASQYNEQFF
j_gene: TRBJ2-1
v_gene: TRBV9

CDR3aa: CASSFEGTGAGLRYEQYF
j_gene: TRBJ2-7
v_gene: TRBV11-2

CDR3aa: CASTQYTSLNYGYTF
j_gene: TRBJ1-2
v_gene: TRBV6-5

CDR3aa: CASRKPSGRAGTGELFF
j_gene: TRBJ2-2
v_gene: TRBV10-2

CDR3aa: CASSLAEETQYF
j_gene: TRBJ2-5
v_gene: TRBV12-3/TRBV12-4

CDR3aa: CASSPGQGTEAFF
j_gene: TRBJ1-1
v_gene: TRBV18

CDR3aa: CASSEGSGTVYGYTF
j_gene: TRBJ1-2
v_gene: TRBV6-1

CDR3aa: CASRQQGLSSGNTIYF
j_gene: TRBJ1-3
v_gene: TRBV6-6

CDR3aa: CAWQEGAGYNEQFF
j_gene: TRBJ2-1
v_gene: TRBV30

CDR3aa: CSASGGTGVGTDTQYF
j_gene: TRBJ2-3
v_gene: TRBV20-1

CDR3aa: CASSPWASGVDRTGELFF
j_gene: TRBJ2-2
v_gene: TRBV3-1/TRBV3-2